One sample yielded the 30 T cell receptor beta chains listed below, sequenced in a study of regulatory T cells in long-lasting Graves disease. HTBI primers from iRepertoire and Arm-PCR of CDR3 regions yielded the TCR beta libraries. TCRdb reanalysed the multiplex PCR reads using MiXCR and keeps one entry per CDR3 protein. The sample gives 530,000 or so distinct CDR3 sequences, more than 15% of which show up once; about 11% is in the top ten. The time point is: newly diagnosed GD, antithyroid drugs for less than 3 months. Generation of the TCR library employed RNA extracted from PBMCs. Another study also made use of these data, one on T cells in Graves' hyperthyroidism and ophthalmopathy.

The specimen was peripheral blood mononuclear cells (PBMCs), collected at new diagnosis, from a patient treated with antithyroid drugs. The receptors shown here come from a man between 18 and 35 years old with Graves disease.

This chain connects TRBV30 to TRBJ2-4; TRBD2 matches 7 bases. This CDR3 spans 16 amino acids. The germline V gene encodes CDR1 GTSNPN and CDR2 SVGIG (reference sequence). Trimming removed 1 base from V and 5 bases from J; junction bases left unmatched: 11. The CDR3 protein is CAWSGHPAGAENIQYF. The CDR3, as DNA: TGTGCCTGGAGTGGCCATCCGGCGGGAGCTGAAAACATTCAGTACTTC.

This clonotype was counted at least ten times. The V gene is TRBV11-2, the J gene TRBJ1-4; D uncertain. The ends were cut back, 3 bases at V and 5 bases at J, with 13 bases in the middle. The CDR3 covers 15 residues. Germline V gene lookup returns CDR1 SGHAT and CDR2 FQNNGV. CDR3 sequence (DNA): TGTGCCAGCAGCTTGAATAGACCGAGCAATGAAAAACTGTTTTTT. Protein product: CASSLNRPSNEKLFF.

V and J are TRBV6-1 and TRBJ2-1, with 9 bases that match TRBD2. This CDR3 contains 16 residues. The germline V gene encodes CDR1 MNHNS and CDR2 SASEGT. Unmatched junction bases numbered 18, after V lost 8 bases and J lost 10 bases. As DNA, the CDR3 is TGTGCCAGCCAAAACGGGGGGACTAGCATGCTGAAGGAGCAGTTCTTC. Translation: CASQNGGTSMLKEQFF.

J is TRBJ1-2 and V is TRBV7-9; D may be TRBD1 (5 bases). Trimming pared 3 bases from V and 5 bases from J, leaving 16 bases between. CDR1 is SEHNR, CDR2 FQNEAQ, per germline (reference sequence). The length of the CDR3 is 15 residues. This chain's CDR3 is CASSLGGERLYGYTF. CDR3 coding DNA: TGTGCCAGCAGCTTGGGGGGTGAACGGCTATATGGCTACACCTTC.

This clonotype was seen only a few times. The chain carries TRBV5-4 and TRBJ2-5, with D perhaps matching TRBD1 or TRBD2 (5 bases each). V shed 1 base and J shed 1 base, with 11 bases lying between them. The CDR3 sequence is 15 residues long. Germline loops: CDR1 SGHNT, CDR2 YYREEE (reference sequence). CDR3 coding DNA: TGTGCCAGCAGCTTGAATTTCGGGACCCAAGAGACCCAGTACTTC. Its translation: CASSLNFGTQETQYF.

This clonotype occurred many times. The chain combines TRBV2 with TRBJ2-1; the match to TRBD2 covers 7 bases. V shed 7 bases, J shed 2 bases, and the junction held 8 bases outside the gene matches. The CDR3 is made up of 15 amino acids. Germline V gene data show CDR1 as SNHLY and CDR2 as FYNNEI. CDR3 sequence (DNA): TGTGCCAGCAAGGGCGGGAGTAACACCTACAATGAGCAGTTCTTC. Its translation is CASKGGSNTYNEQFF. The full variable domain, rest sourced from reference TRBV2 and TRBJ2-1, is EPEVTQTPSHQVTQMGQEVILRCVPISNHLYFYWYRQILGQKVEFLVSFYNNEISEKSEIFDDQFSVERPDGSNFTLKIRSTKLEDSAMYFCASKGGSNTYNEQFFGPGTRLTVL.

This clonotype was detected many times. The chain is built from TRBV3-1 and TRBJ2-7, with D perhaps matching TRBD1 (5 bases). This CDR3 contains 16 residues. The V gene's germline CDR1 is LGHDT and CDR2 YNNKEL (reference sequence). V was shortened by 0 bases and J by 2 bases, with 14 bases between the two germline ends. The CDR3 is CASSQDGAADTYEQYF. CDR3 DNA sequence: TGTGCCAGCAGCCAAGATGGGGCTGCCGACACCTACGAGCAGTACTTC.

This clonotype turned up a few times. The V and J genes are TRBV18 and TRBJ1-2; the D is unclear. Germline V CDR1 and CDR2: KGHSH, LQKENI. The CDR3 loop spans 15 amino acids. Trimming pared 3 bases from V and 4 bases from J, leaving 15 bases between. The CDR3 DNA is TGTGCCAGCTCACCGGACGGTTCCAGCTCCTATGGCTACACCTTC. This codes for CASSPDGSSSYGYTF.

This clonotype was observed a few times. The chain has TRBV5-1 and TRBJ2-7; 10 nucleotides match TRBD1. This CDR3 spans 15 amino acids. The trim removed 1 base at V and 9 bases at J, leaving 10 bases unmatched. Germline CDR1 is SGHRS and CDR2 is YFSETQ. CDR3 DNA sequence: TGCGCCAGCAGCTTGTCCCAGACAGGGGGCTTCGTGCAGTACTTC. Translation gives CASSLSQTGGFVQYF.

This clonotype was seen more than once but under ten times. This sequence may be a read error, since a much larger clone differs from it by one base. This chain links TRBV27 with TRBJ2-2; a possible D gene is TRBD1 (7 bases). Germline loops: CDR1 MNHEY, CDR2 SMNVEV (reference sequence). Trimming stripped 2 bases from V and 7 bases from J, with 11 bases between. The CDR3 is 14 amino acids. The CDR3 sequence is CASSLGQGGGELFF. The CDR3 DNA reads TGTGCCAGCAGTTTAGGGCAGGGGGGCGGGGAGCTGTTTTTT.

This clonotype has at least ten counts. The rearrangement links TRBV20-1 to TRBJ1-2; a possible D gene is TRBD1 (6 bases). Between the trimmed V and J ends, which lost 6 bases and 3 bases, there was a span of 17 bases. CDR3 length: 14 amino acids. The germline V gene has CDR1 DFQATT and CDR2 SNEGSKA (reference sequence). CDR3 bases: TGCAGTGCACCAGGGGCGGGGGGCGACTATGGCTACACCTTC. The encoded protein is CSAPGAGGDYGYTF.

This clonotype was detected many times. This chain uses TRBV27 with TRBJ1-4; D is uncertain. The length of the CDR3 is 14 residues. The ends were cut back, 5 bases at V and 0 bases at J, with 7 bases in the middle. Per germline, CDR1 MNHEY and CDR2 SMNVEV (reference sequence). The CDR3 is CASSTRTTNEKLFF. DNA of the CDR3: TGTGCCAGCAGTACCCGAACAACTAATGAAAAACTGTTTTTT.

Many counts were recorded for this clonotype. CDR3 in amino acids: CASKSLNTEAFF. The DNA of the CDR3 is TGTGCCAGCAAGTCGCTGAACACTGAAGCTTTCTTT. This chain joins TRBV2 and TRBJ1-1; D unresolved. CDR1 is SNHLY and CDR2 is FYNNEI in the germline V gene. V was trimmed by 7 bases and J by 0 bases, leaving 6 bases between them. The CDR3 has 12 residues.

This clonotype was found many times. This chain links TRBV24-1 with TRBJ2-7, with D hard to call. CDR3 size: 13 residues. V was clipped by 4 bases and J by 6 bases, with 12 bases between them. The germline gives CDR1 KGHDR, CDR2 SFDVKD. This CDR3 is CATSDSLDPEQYF. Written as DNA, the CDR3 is TGTGCCACCAGTGACTCCTTAGACCCCGAGCAGTACTTC.

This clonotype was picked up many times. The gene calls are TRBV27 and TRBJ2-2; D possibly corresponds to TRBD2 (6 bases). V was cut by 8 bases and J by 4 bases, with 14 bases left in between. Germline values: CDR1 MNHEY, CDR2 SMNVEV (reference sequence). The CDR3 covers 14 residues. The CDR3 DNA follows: TGTGCCAGCGCACTGGGGACTTTCACCGGGGAGCTGTTTTTT. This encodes CASALGTFTGELFF.

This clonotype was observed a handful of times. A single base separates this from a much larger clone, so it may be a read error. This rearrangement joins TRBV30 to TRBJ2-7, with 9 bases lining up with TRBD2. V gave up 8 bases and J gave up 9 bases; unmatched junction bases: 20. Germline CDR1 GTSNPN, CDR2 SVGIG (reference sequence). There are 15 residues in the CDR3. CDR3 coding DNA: TGTGCCGGGCACTACCCCGGGGCTAGCGGGATCGGGCAGTACTTC. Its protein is CAGHYPGASGIGQYF.

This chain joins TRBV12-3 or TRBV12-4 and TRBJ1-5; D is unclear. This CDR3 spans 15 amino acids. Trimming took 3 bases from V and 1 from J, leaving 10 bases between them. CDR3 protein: CASSFFHPSNQPQHF. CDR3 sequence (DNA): TGTGCCAGCAGTTTCTTTCACCCGAGCAATCAGCCCCAGCATTTT.

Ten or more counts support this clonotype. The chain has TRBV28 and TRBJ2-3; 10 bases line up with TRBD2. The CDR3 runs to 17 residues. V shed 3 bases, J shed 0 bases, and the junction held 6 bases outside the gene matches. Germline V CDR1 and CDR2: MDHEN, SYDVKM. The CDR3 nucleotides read TGTGCCAGCAGTTTGATAACTAGCGGGACTAGCACAGATACGCAGTATTTT. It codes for CASSLITSGTSTDTQYF.

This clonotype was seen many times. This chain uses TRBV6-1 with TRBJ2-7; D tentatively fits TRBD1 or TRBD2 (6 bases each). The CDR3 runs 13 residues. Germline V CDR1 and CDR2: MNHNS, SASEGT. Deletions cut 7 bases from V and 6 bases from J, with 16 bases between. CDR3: CASTQEGGLEQYF. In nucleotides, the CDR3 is TGTGCCAGCACCCAGGAAGGGGGGCTCGAGCAGTACTTC.

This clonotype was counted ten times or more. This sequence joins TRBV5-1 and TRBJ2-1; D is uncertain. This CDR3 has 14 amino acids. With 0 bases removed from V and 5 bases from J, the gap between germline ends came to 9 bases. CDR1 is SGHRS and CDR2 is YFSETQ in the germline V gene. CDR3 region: CASSLDGFNNEQFF. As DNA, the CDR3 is TGCGCCAGCAGCTTGGATGGGTTTAACAATGAGCAGTTCTTC.

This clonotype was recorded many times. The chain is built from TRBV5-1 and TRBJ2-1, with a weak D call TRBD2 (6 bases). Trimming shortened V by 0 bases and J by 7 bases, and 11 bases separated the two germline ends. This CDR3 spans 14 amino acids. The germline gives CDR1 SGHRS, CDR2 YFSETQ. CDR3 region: CASSLAIGGNEQFF. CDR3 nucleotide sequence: TGCGCCAGCAGCTTGGCCATTGGGGGGAATGAGCAGTTCTTC.

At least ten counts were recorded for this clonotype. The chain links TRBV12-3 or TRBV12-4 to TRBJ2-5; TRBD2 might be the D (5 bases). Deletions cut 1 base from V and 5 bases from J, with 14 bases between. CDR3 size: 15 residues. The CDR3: CASSLGTGIGETQYF. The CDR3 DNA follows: TGTGCCAGCAGTTTAGGCACGGGGATAGGGGAGACCCAGTACTTC.

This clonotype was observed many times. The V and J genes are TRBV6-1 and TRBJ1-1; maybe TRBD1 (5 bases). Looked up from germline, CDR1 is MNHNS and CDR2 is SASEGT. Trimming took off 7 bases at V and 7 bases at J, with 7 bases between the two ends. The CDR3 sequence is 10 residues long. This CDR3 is CASKGDEAFF. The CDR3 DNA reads TGTGCCAGCAAAGGGGATGAAGCTTTCTTT.

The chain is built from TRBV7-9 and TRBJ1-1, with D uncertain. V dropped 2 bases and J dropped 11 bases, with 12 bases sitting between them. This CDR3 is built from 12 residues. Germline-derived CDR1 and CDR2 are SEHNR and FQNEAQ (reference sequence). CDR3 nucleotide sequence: TGTGCCAGCAGCTTATCAAACACTTGGGCTTTCTTT. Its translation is CASSLSNTWAFF.

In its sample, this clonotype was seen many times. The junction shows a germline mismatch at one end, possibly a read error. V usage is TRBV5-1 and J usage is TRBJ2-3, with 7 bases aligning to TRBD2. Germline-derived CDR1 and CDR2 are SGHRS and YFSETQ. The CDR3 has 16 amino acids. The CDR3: CASSDPSGDSTDTQYF. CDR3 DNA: TGTGCCAGCAGCGATCCTAGCGGAGACAGCACAGATACGCAGTATTTT.

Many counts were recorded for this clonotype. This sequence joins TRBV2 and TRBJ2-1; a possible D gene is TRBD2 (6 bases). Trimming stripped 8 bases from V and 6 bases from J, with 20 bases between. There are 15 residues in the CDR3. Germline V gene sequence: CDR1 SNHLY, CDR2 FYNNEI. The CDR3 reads CASGGRDVRLNEQFF. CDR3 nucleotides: TGTGCCAGCGGCGGGCGGGACGTCCGCCTCAATGAGCAGTTCTTC.

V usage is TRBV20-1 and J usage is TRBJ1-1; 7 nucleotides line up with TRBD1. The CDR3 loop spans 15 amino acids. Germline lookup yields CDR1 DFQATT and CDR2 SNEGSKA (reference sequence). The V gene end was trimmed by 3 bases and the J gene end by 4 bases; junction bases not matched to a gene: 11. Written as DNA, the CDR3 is TGCAGTGCTAGCCCCCCGACAGGGATTAGCACTGAAGCTTTCTTT. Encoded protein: CSASPPTGISTEAFF.

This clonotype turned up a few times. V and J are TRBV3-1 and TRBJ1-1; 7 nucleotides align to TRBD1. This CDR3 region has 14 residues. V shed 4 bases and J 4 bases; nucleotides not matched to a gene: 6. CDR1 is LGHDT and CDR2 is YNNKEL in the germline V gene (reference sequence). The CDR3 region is CASSPGGVGTEAFF. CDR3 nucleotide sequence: TGTGCCAGCAGCCCAGGGGGGGTCGGCACTGAAGCTTTCTTT.

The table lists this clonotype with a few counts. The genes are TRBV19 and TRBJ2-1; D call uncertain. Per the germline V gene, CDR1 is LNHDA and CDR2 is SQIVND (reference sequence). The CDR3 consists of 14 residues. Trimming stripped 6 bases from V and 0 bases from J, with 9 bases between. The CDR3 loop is CASRNSLSYNEQFF. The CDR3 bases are TGTGCCAGTAGGAATAGCCTCTCCTACAATGAGCAGTTCTTC.

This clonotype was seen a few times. The CDR3 DNA sequence: TGTGCCAGCAGCGGGGAGGCGGGAGAGGTAGATGAGCAGTTCTTC. Translation gives CASSGEAGEVDEQFF. V is TRBV7-8 and J is TRBJ2-1, with TRBD2 identical over 7 bases. Per germline, CDR1 SGHVS and CDR2 FQNEAQ. V shed 5 bases and J 8 bases; nucleotides not matched to a gene: 12. This CDR3 is built from 15 residues.